Presented here are 3 T cell receptor beta chains from one specimen sequenced in a study of blood T cells in healthy people across ages. Together with a sample-barcoded 5' primer, a J-beta primer mix was included in a second PCR lasting about 7 to 11 cycles. TCRdb processed the 5' RACE reads anew with MiXCR; each CDR3 protein has one entry. The sample lists approximately 1.5 million distinct CDR3 sequences; roughly a third were seen once. Sequenced sample: blood. The receptors derive from a woman in her twenties or thirties in good health.

The chain's CDR3 is CASSPSSGDGYTF. The CDR3 coding sequence is TGTGCCAGCTCACCCTCGTCGGGGGATGGCTACACCTTC. The genes are TRBV18 and TRBJ1-2, with D possibly being TRBD1 (5 bases). The germline V gene has CDR1 KGHSH and CDR2 LQKENI. The CDR3 contains 13 residues. V gave up 3 bases and J gave up 6 bases, with 11 bases separating them.

This clonotype came up a few times. The rearrangement links TRBV6-1 to TRBJ2-3; D may be TRBD1 (7 bases). V was cut by 7 bases and J by 2 bases, with 19 bases left in between. The CDR3 is 16 residues long. The germline V gene has CDR1 MNHNS and CDR2 SASEGT. The CDR3 DNA is TGTGCCAGCACTAGCGCCATCGGGACAGCCACAGATACGCAGTATTTT. Its protein is CASTSAIGTATDTQYF.

The chain couples TRBV30 to TRBJ2-3; possible D gene TRBD2, 5 bases. Germline-derived CDR1 and CDR2 are GTSNPN and SVGIG (reference sequence). The CDR3 totals 14 residues. V gave up 4 bases and J gave up 0 bases, with 11 bases separating them. DNA for the CDR3: TGTGCCTGGAATCCAGCGGCTAGCACAGATACGCAGTATTTT. It is translated as CAWNPAASTDTQYF.